Included here is one T cell receptor beta chain sequence, with context. Its antigen is not known. The data originate from a study of shared clonotypes between healthy human individuals. Study-wide points: It was the few donors that limited the genetic and exposure-history diversity represented.

Deep level was the assay's run setting. The method was immunoSEQ multiplex PCR; TCRdb's version includes in-frame clones alone and lacks a portion of them. Of 470,000 or so clones detected, more than 75% appear once; the ten largest clones hold about 12%. Deletions cut 6 bases from V and 4 bases from J, with 9 bases between. Germline CDR1 MDHEN, CDR2 SYDVKM. The CDR3 runs 12 residues. The TCR sequence derives from a woman aged 40 to 55 in good health. Some clones in this sample may be carry-over from other donors' samples. Sequenced: PBMCs. J is TRBJ1-1 and V is TRBV28; no firm D call. The CDR3 is CASSYSTTEAFF. The CDR3 DNA is TGTGCCAGCAGCTACAGCACCACTGAAGCTTTCTTT.